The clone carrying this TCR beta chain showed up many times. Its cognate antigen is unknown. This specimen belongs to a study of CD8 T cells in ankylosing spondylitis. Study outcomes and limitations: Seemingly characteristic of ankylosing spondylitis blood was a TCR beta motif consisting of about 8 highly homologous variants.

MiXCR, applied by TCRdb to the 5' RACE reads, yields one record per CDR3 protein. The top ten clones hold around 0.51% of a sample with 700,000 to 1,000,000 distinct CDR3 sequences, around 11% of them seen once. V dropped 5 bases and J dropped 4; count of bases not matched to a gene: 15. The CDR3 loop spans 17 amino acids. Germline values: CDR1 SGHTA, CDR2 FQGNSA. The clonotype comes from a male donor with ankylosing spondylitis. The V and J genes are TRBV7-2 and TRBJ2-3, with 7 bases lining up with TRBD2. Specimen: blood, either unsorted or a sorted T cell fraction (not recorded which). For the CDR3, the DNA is TGTGCCAGCAGCCGGGAGAGGGCGCGGGAGTATCCAGATACGCAGTATTTT. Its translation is CASSRERAREYPDTQYF.